Here is one T cell receptor beta chain with its context. The authors' processing: It was from reference gene primer amplification that nucleated cell counts were estimated. Sequencing used immunoSEQ multiplex PCR; TCRdb keeps in-frame clones, though not all of them. The V and J calls and clone size are taken from that table; D and trimming were inferred from the DNA. The sample contains approximately 390,000 clones, 90% of which appear only once. This entry belongs to a study of blood T cell repertoires in COVID-19. About the research overall: Acute-phase and convalescent COVID-19 samples originated in the United States, Italy and Spain. T cells, B-cell-depleted T cells, or PBMCs supplied cDNA or gDNA.

The CDR3 consists of 16 residues. The V end lost 0 bases, the J end lost 2 bases, and 13 bases lay between the germline ends. Germline values: CDR1 SGHKS, CDR2 YYEKEE (reference sequence). The receptor comes from a man aged 18-30 years with active or convalescent COVID-19. The source material was peripheral blood. V usage is TRBV5-5 and J usage is TRBJ2-3; a weak D match, TRBD1 (5 bases). CDR3 coding DNA: TGTGCCAGCAGCTTGGCTGGACATTCATTCACAGATACGCAGTATTTT. Its translation: CASSLAGHSFTDTQYF.